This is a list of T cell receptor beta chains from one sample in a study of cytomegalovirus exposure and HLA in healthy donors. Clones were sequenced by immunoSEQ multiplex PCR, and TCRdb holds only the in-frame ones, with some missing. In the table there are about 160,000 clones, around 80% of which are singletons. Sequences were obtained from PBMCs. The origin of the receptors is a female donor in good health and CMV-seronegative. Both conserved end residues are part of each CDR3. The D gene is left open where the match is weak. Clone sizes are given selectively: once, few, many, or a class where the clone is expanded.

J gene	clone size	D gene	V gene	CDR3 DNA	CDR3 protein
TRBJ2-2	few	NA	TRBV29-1	TGCAGCGTTGGGGGGGGGCCCCTTGGGACCGGGGAGCTGTTTTTT	CSVGGGPLGTGELFF
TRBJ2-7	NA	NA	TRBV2	TGTGCCAGCACTACAGGGGAGGCCTACGAGCAGTACTTC	CASTTGEAYEQYF
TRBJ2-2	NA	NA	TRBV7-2	TGTGCCAGCGTCCTTATGGGGGGATCGAACACCGGGGAGCTGTTTTTT	CASVLMGGSNTGELFF
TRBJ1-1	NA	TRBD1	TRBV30	TGTGCCTGGAGCACCGGGACAGGGAACACTGAAGCTTTCTTT	CAWSTGTGNTEAFF
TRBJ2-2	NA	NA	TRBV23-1	TGCGCCAGCAGTGACAGAGACCCCGGGGAGCTGTTTTTT	CASSDRDPGELFF
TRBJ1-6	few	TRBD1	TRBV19	TGTGCCAGTAGTATAGGTGGGACAGGCGAAAATTCACCCCTCCACTTT	CASSIGGTGENSPLHF
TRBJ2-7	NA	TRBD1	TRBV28	TGTGCCAGCAGTCCACCGGGACAGGGGATTGACTACGAGCAGTACTTC	CASSPPGQGIDYEQYF
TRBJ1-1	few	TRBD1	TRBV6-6	TGTGCCAGCAGTCCCTCAGGGGGCAACACTGAAGCTTTCTTT	CASSPSGGNTEAFF
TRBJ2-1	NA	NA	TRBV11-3	TGTGCCAGCAGCCCCCCATTGGCGGCCGGCGTTAATGAGCAGTTCTTC	CASSPPLAAGVNEQFF
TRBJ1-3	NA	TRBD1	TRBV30	TGTGCCTGGACCCTGACAGGGACGGGGGACACCATATATTTT	CAWTLTGTGDTIYF
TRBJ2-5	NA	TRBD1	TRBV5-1	TGCGCCAGCAGCTATGGTTTAGGGGGCCGAGAGACCCAGTACTTC	CASSYGLGGRETQYF
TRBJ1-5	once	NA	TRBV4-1	TGCGCCAGCAGCCAAGGGGCTCCTAGCAATCAGCCCCAGCATTTT	CASSQGAPSNQPQHF
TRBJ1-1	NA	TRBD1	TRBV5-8	TGTGCCAGCAGCTTGGATCTGGGACAGCTCACTGAAGCTTTCTTT	CASSLDLGQLTEAFF
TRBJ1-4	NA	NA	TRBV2	TGTGCCAGCAGTCCATCGACCCGGGGTGAAAAACTGTTTTTT	CASSPSTRGEKLFF
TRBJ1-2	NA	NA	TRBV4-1	TGCGCCAGCAGCCAAGCCGGGGTTAACTATGGTTACACCTTC	CASSQAGVNYGYTF
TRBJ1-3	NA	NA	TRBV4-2	TGTGCCGGCAGCCAAGATACGGGAACAGACTCTGAAAACACCATATATTTT	CAGSQDTGTDSENTIYF
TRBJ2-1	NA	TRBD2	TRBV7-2	TGTGCCAGCAGCATAACCGGGACTAGCGGGGGGGCCCTGGTGAATGAGCAGTTCTTC	CASSITGTSGGALVNEQFF